This T cell receptor beta chain appears in the sequencing data of a study of human T cells and chemical hapten exposure. Noted time point: patch test 1, 2 weeks after DPC sensitization. Treatment here: therapeutic diphenylcyclopropenone sensitization with weekly scalp DPC. Each donor was an alopecia patient between 18 and 70 years of age who qualified for DPC. Each CDR3 protein is one row after TCRdb ran MiXCR on the RACE reads. There are around 300,000 distinct CDR3 sequences in the sample; approximately 6.3% occur only once, and 8.4% lies in the top ten. Study observations and caveats: Versus controls, significantly more large CDR3 similarity clusters arose from expanded TCRs.

This clonotype was seen at least ten times. What it recognizes is unknown. Germline V gene data show CDR1 as SEHNR and CDR2 as FQNEAQ (reference sequence). CDR3 length: 16 amino acids. Trimming cost V 7 bases and J 5 bases, with 21 bases left between them. Sequenced here: whole blood, sampled in connection with sensitization to the hapten diphenylcyclopropenone (DPC). The V and J genes are TRBV7-9 and TRBJ1-3; TRBD1 might be the D (5 bases). The source is a woman in her late teens or twenties with alopecia areata. Some clones in this sample may be carry-over from other donors' samples. The CDR3 nucleotides read TGTGCCAGCAACCCCGCCGGGGCGGCGGTAAGAAACACCATATATTTT. This sequence encodes CASNPAGAAVRNTIYF. The full variable domain, with the rest looked up from reference TRBV7-9 and TRBJ1-3, is DTGVSQNPRHKITKRGQNVTFRCDPISEHNRLYWYRQTLGQGPEFLTYFQNEAQLEKSRLLSDRFSAERPKGSFSTLEIQRTEQGDSAMYLCASNPAGAAVRNTIYFGEGSWLTVV.